What follows is one T cell receptor beta chain and its context. The source of the sample is a study of CD8 T cells in Susac syndrome. The wider study: At the time of blood draw, patients with Susac syndrome were therapy-naive, receiving corticosteroids, or receiving intravenous immunoglobulin alone.

From blood CD8+ and CD4+ T cells, TCR beta sequences were generated. All included Susac syndrome patients satisfied recently defined diagnostic criteria for definite or probable disease. cDNA came from approximately 0.5 to 1 ug RNA primed by random hexamers. An immunoSEQ multiplex PCR amplified TCR beta CDR3 over 54 Vbeta and 13 Jbeta. TCRdb independently ran MiXCR on the immunoSEQ multiplex PCR reads; one entry per CDR3 protein. The table records about 240,000 distinct CDR3 sequences, 90% to 96% of them present only once. This receptor was taken from a human donor with Susac syndrome. Sequencing used CD4+ T cells from PBMCs.

CDR3 DNA sequence: TGCAGTGCTAGCGCGCTCACTTCAAATGAGCAGTTCTTC. It is translated as CSASALTSNEQFF. V is TRBV20-1 and J is TRBJ2-1, with D hard to call. Trimming pared 3 bases from V and 7 bases from J, leaving 13 bases between. This CDR3 comprises 13 residues. Looked up from germline, CDR1 is DFQATT and CDR2 is SNEGSKA (reference sequence).